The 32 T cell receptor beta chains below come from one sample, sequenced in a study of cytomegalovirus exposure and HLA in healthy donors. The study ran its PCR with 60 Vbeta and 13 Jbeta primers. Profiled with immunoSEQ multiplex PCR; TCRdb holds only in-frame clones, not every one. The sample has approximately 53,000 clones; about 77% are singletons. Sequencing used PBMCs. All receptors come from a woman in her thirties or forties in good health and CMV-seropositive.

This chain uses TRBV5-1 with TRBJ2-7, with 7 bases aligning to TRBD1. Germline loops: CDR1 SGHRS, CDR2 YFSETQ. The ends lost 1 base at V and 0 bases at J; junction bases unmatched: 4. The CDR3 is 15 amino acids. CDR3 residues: CASSLLGTASYEQYF. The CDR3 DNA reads TGCGCCAGCAGCTTGTTGGGGACAGCCTCCTACGAGCAGTACTTC.

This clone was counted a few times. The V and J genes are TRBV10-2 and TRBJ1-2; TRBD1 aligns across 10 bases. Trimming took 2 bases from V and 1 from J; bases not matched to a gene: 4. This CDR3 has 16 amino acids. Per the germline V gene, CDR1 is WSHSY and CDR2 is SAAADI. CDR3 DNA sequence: TGCGCCAGCAGTGAGAGACAGGGGGCCGGTAACTATGGCTACACCTTC. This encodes CASSERQGAGNYGYTF.

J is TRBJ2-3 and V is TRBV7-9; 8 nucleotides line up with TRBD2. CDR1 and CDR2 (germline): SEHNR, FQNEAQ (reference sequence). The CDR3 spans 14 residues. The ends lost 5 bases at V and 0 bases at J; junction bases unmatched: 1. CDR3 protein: CASSREGSTDTQYF. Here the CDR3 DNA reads TGTGCCAGCAGCCGGGAGGGTAGCACAGATACGCAGTATTTT.

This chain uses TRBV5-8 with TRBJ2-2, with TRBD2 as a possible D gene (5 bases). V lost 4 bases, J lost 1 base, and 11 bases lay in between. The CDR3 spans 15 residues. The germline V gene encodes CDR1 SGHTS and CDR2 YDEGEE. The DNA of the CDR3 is TGTGCCAGCAGCCCCGGACTGCTGAACACCGGGGAGCTGTTTTTT. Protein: CASSPGLLNTGELFF.

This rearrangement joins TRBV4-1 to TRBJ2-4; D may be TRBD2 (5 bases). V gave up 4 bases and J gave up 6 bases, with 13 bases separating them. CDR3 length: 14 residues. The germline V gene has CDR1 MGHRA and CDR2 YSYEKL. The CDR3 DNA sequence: TGCGCCAGCAGCCGGCTCCAAGAGGGAAACATTCAGTACTTC. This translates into CASSRLQEGNIQYF.

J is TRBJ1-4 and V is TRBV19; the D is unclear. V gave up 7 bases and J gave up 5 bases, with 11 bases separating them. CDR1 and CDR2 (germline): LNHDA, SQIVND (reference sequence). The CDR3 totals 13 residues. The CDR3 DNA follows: TGTGCCAGTATAAGGCGGGAAAATGAAAAACTGTTTTTT. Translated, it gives CASIRRENEKLFF. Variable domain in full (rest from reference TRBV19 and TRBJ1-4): DGGITQSPKYLFRKEGQNVTLSCEQNLNHDAMYWYRQDPGQGLRLIYYSQIVNDFQKGDIAEGYSVSREKKESFPLTVTSAQKNPTAFYLCASIRRENEKLFFGSGTQLSVL.

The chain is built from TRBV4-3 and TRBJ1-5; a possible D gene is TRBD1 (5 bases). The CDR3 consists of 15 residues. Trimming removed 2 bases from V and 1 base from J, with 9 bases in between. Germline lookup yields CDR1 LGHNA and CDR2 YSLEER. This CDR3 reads CASSQTRASNQPQHF. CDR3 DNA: TGCGCCAGCAGCCAAACCAGGGCAAGCAATCAGCCCCAGCATTTT.

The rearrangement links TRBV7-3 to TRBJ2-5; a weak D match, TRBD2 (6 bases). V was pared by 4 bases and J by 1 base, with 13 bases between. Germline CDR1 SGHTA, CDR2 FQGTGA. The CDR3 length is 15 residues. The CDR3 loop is CASSSPGGTQETQYF. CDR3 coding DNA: TGTGCCAGCAGCTCTCCAGGAGGGACCCAAGAGACCCAGTACTTC.

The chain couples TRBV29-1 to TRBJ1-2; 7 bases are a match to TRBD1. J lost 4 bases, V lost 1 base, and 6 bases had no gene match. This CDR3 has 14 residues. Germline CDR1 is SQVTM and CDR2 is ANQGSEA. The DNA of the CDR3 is TGCAGCGTTGAAGTTGGACAGGCAGGCTATGGCTACACCTTC. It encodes CSVEVGQAGYGYTF.

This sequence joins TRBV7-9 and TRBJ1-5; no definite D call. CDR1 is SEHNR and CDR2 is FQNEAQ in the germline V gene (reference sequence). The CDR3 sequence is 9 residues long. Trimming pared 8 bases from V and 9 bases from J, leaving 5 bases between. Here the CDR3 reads CASLLPQHF. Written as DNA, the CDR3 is TGTGCCAGCCTGTTGCCCCAGCATTTT. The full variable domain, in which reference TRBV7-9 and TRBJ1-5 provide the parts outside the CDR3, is DTGVSQNPRHKITKRGQNVTFRCDPISEHNRLYWYRQTLGQGPEFLTYFQNEAQLEKSRLLSDRFSAERPKGSFSTLEIQRTEQGDSAMYLCASLLPQHFGDGTRLSIL.

The CDR3 reads CASSLQARGNTIYF. CDR3 bases: TGTGCCAGCAGCCTCCAGGCGAGAGGAAACACCATATATTTT. The chain is built from TRBV7-3 and TRBJ1-3; D unclear. The CDR3 is 14 residues long. Per germline, CDR1 SGHTA and CDR2 FQGTGA. The ends were cut back, 5 bases at V and 4 bases at J, with 12 bases in the middle.

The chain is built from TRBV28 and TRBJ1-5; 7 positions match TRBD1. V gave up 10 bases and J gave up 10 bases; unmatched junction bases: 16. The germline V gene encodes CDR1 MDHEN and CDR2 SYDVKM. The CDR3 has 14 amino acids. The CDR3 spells CATDRQGEFSPQHF. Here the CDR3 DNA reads TGTGCCACGGATAGACAGGGAGAGTTCAGCCCCCAGCATTTT.

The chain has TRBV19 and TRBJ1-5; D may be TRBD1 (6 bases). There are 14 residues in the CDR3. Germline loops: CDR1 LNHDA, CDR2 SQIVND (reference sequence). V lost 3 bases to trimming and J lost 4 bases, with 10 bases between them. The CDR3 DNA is TGTGCCAGTAGTATCCGGGACACAAATCAGCCCCAGCATTTT. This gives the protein CASSIRDTNQPQHF.

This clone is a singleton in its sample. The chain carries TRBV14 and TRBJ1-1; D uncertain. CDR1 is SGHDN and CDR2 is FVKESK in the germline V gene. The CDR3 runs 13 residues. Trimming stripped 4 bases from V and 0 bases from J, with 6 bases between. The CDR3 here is CASSPNLNTEAFF. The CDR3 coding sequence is TGTGCCAGCAGCCCTAACCTGAACACTGAAGCTTTCTTT.

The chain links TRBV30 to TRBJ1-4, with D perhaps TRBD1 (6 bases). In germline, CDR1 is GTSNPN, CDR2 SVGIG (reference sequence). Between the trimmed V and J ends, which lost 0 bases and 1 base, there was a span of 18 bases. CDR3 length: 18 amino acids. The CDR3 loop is CAWSVPRGALQTNEKLFF. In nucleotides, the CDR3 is TGTGCCTGGAGTGTTCCGCGGGGGGCCCTTCAAACTAATGAAAAACTGTTTTTT.

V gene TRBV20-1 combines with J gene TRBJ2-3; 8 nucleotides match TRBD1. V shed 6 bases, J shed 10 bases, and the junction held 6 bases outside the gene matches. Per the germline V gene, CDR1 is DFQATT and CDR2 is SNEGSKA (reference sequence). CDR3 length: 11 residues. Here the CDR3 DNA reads TGCAGTGCCATAGGACAGGGCGCGCAGTATTTT. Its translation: CSAIGQGAQYF.

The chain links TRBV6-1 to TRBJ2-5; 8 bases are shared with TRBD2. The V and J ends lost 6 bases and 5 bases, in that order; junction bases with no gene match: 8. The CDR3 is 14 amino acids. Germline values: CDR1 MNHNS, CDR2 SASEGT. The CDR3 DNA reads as TGTGCCAGCAGAACACCCGGGGGGGCGGAGACCCAGTACTTC. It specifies CASRTPGGAETQYF.

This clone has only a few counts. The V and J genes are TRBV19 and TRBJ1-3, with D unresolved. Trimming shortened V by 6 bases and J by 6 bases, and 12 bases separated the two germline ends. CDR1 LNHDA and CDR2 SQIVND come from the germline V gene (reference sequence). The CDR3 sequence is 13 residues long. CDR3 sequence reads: CASSPDRVNTIYF. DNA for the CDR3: TGTGCCAGTAGCCCCGACCGGGTAAACACCATATATTTT.

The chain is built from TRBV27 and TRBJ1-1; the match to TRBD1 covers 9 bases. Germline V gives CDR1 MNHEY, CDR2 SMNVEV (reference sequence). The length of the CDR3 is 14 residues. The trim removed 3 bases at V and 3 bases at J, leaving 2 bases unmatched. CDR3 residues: CASSFGTGYTEAFF. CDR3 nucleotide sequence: TGTGCCAGCAGTTTCGGGACAGGGTACACTGAAGCTTTCTTT.

Written as DNA, the CDR3 is TGTGCCAGCAGTGAAGCGCCCGGGGAGTCCTATGGCTACACCTTC. It translates to CASSEAPGESYGYTF. The chain recombines TRBV6-1 with TRBJ1-2, with D hard to call. Germline V lookup: CDR1 MNHNS, CDR2 SASEGT. This CDR3 spans 15 amino acids. V lost 0 bases, J lost 4 bases, and 12 bases lay in between.

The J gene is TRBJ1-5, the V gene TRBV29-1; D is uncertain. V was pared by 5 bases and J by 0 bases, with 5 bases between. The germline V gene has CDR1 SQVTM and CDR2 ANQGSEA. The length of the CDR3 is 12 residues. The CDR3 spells CSVQDSNQPQHF. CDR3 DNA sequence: TGCAGCGTTCAGGATAGCAATCAGCCCCAGCATTTT. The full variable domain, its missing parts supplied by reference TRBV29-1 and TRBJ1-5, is SAVISQKPSRDICQRGTSLTIQCQVDSQVTMMFWYRQQPGQSLTLIATANQGSEATYESGFVIDKFPISRPNLTFSTLTVSNMSPEDSSIYLCSVQDSNQPQHFGDGTRLSIL.

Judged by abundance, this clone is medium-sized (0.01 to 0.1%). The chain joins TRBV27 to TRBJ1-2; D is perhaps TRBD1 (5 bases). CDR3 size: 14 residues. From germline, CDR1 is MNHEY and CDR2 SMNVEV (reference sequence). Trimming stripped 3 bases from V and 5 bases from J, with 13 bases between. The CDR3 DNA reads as TGTGCCAGCAGTTTCTCGACAGACTCTTATGGCTACACCTTC. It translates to CASSFSTDSYGYTF.

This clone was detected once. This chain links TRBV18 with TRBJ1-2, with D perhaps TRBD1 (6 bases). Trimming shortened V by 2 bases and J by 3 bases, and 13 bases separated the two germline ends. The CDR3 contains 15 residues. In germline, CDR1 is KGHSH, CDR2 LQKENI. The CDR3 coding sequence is TGTGCCAGCTCACCAGACTGGGGGCTTCACTATGGCTACACCTTC. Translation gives CASSPDWGLHYGYTF.

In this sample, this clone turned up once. CDR3 region: CASTLTDSLNSPLHF. The CDR3 DNA reads as TGTGCCAGCACCTTGACCGACAGCCTCAATTCACCCCTCCACTTT. This chain uses TRBV9 with TRBJ1-6, with a possible D match to TRBD1 (5 bases). Trimming cost V 6 bases and J 7 bases, with 17 bases left between them. Germline values: CDR1 SGDLS, CDR2 YYNGEE. This CDR3 region has 15 residues.

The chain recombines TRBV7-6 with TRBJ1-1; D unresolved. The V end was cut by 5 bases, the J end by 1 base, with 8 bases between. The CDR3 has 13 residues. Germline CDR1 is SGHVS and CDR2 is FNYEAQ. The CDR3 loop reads CASSLQENTEAFF. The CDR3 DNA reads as TGTGCCAGCAGCCTCCAGGAGAACACTGAAGCTTTCTTT.

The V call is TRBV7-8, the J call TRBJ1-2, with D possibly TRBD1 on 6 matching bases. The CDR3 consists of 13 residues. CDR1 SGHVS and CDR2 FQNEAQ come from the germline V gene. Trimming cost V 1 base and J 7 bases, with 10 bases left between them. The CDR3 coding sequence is TGTGCCAGCAGCTTAGGGGGGGGCGGTGGCTACACCTTC. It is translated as CASSLGGGGGYTF.

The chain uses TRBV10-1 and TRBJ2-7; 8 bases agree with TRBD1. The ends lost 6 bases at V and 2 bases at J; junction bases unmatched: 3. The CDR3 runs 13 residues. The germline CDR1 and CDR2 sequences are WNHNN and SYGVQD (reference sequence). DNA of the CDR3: TGCGCCAGCAGCGGGGACAGGACCTACGAGCAGTACTTC. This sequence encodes CASSGDRTYEQYF.

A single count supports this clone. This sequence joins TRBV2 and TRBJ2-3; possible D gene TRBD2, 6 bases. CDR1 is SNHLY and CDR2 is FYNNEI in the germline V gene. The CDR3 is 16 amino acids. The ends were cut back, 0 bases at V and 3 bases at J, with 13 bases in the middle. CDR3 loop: CASSEAFGGTTDTQYF. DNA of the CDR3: TGTGCCAGCAGTGAAGCGTTCGGGGGTACGACAGATACGCAGTATTTT.

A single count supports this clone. CDR3 region: CASTQGGGIGYTF. For the CDR3, the DNA is TGTGCCAGCACTCAAGGGGGCGGCATCGGCTACACCTTC. The rearrangement uses TRBV2 and TRBJ1-2; 7 nucleotides match TRBD1. Losses at the gene ends were 7 bases for V and 8 bases for J; bases not matched to a gene: 10. This CDR3 spans 13 amino acids. CDR1 SNHLY and CDR2 FYNNEI come from the germline V gene.

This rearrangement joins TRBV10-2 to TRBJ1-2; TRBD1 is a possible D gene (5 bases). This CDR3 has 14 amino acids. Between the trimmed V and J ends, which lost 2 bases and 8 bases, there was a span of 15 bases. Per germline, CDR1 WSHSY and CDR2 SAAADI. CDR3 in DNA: TGCGCCAGCAGTGAGGGACACCTCTCGGAGGGCTACACCTTC. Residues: CASSEGHLSEGYTF.

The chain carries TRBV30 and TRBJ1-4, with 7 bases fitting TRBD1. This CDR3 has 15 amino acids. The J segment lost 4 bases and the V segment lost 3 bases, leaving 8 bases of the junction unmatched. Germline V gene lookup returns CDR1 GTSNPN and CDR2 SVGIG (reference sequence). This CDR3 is CAWRPRGQHNEKLFF. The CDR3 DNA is TGTGCCTGGAGGCCCCGGGGACAGCATAATGAAAAACTGTTTTTT. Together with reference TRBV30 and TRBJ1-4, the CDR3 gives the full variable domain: SQTIHQWPATLVQPVGSPLSLECTVEGTSNPNLYWYRQAAGRGLQLLFYSVGIGQISSEVPQNLSASRPQDRQFILSSKKLLLSDSGFYLCAWRPRGQHNEKLFFGSGTQLSVL.

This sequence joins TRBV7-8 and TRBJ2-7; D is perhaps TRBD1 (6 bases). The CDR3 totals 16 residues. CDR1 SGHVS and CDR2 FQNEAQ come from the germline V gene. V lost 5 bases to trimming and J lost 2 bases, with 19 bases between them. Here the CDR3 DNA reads TGTGCCAGCAGCCCCAGGGGTCCAGGGACGACCTACGAGCAGTACTTC. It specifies CASSPRGPGTTYEQYF.